This entry is about one TCR beta chain. The sample originates from a study of control samples from healthy donors and cancer patients. Clones were read by immunoSEQ multiplex PCR, and TCRdb kept only the in-frame ones, dropping some. The table shows about 41,000 clones, with about 94% occurring only once. The CDR3 has 17 amino acids. Unmatched junction bases numbered 12, after V lost 2 bases and J lost 7 bases. CDR1 and CDR2 from the germline V gene are MRHNA and SNTAGT. This sequence was found in a man aged 60-69 years in good health. Sequenced sample: blood. The rearrangement links TRBV6-4 to TRBJ2-1; 9 nucleotides agree with TRBD2. DNA of the CDR3: TGTGCCAGCAGTGACCCGAGGGTAGCGGGAGTGAGGAATGAGCAGTTCTTC. It translates to CASSDPRVAGVRNEQFF.